This T cell receptor beta chain is from a study of control samples from healthy donors and cancer patients. This table comes from immunoSEQ multiplex PCR, and its TCRdb copy is limited to in-frame clones, with some not included. The data show 80,000 or so clones, roughly 91% seen once. This CDR3 region has 16 residues. Germline-derived CDR1 and CDR2 are SGHRS and YFSETQ. V was shortened by 5 bases and J by 3 bases, with 19 bases between the two germline ends. The gene calls are TRBV5-1 and TRBJ2-3; D call uncertain. This TCR was sampled from a man over 45 in good health. Sequenced material: blood. The CDR3 nucleotides read TGCGCCAGCAGTCAGCAGGTTTCGCTTGGGACAGATACGCAGTATTTT. Translating it yields CASSQQVSLGTDTQYF.